This paragraph reports one TCR beta chain. Its recognized antigen is unknown. No clone much larger than this one lies a single base away; base qualities are absent. The data stem from a study of T cell responses to AZD1222 COVID-19 vaccine (dated by TCRdb to the early 2020s). The study in broad terms: AZD1222 recipients whose second dose came at about 4 weeks and those whose second dose came at about 12 weeks were combined into one group, since spike-specific TCR depth and breadth did not differ between the two schedules. A total of approximately 240 trial participants underwent TCR sequencing, of whom some 210 received two doses of AZD1222 and 26 received two doses of the MenACWY control vaccine. Trial participants were enrolled by age into subgroups of 18-55, 56-69 and 70-plus years, and around 150, 28 and 57 TCR-sequenced participants, respectively, were included in these subgroups.

What the authors observed across the whole study: Epitopes outside the regions mutated in the B.1.351 and B.1.1.7 variants were reportedly recognized by nearly half of the unique spike-specific TCRs. Because no samples from the day 14 peak response were available, repertoires could be characterized only after the peak T cell response. After two AZD1222 doses, spike-specific TCR breadth and depth were significantly higher than at day 0 and than in MenACWY recipients. The whole spike protein was spanned by vaccine-associated CD4 TCRs, and dominant responses were seen in regions 160-218 and 743-854. The 56-69-year group was small, and its depth increase did not reach significance, likely because of low power. Participants were mostly white British, with more females than males. The authors suggested clonal diversity may have been underestimated. Conclusions about previously exposed vaccinees were limited because only five to seven AZD1222 recipients were SARS-CoV-2 seropositive at baseline.

Trimming removed 2 bases from V and 4 bases from J; the gene matches leave 7 bases unexplained. The CDR3 contains 16 residues, cysteine and phenylalanine counted. Only the CDR3 DNA is retained, 48 bases long and in frame from the first base. The germline V gene yields LGHNA for CDR1 and YSLEER for CDR2. The intended sense of this specimen's time point label: baseline before first vaccination. The vaccinee samples were drawn from two UK trials, COV001 and COV002, one of which was a single-blind randomized controlled phase 2/3 trial testing AZD1222 (ChAdOx1 nCoV-19) in healthy adults. Trial participant PBMC samples were collected at day 0 and day 28 after the second dose for TCRbeta chain sequencing. The CDR3 regions of human TCRbeta chains were subjected to immunosequencing. In the paper's pipeline: Repertoire TCRs were matched against a reference library of SARS-CoV-2-specific TCRs generated with the MIRA antigen-specificity platform. Breadth was defined as the fraction of unique TCRs that were SARS-CoV-2-associated, and depth was defined as the fraction of total T cells that were SARS-CoV-2-associated. Using the MIRA data, each spike-specific TCR was assigned both to the spike region to which the TCR was reactive and to a CD4 or CD8 class. Log10-transformed breadth and depth values were compared by one-way ANOVA with Sidak's multiple comparisons tests. TCRdb mirrors the immuneACCESS table, restricted to in-frame sequences. Some clones are absent from its copies; in checked studies, under half trace to an unresolved V gene, and the reason for the others is unknown. Clonal size and the V and J genes are those of that table, whereas D and trimming came from the DNA. This sample comprises 150,000 or so clones, roughly nine tenths of them detected only once. The ten largest make up about 6% of the sample.

This TCR came from an adult in good health. Recombination joined TRBV4-3 with TRBJ2-7, with 11 bases in between that match TRBD2. The sample consisted of peripheral blood, taken on day 0 of AZD1222 vaccination. Here the CDR3 is given as CASSQSSGGMEYEQYF. The bases are TGCGCCAGCAGCCAATCTAGCGGGGGGATGGAATACGAGCAGTACTTC.